This T cell receptor (beta chain) was obtained from a study of radiotherapy plus CTLA-4 blockade in lung cancer. Turning to the study itself: In around 17% of patients, objective responses were seen; 25% to 40% had disease control.

The CDR3 sequence is 16 residues long. Remarks on this clone: Its target is not known.

Only in-frame clones appear in the TCRdb table, and some are missing; sequencing was by immunoSEQ multiplex PCR. The sample gives about 110,000 clones, 81% of which show up once; 3% to 4% is in the top ten. Study-level points and caveats: Blood saw expansion of tumor-derived TCR clones after radiotherapy plus ipilimumab. Strongest reported response predictors: early blood clone changes and post-radiation interferon-beta.

Focal radiation plus CTLA-4 blockade with ipilimumab was given to patients with chemo-refractory metastatic non-small-cell lung cancer. The chain employs TRBV1 and TRBJ2-5; the table's D gene call, TRBD2, was not cross checked with the DNA. TRBV1 is assigned pseudogene status. The starting material was peripheral blood, obtained from a patient treated with radiotherapy plus ipilimumab. The TCR sequence derives from a human donor with non-small cell lung cancer that progressed on radiotherapy plus ipilimumab. Some clones in this sample may be carry-over from other donors' samples. The CDR3 loop reads CTSSQPSGGIGETQYF. The DNA for the CDR3 is TGCACCAGCAGCCAACCTAGCGGGGGGATCGGAGAGACCCAGTACTTC.